These T cell receptor beta chains were read from a single sample in a study of T cell repertoires in cytomegalovirus infection. These receptors have no known antigen. TCRdb redid the calling of the reads with MiXCR, one entry per CDR3 protein. The sample has tens of thousands of distinct CDR3 sequences, 20% to 25% seen once. Sequencing was performed on CD8+ T cells from cultured PBMCs, taken from culture after CMV antigen stimulation. The source of these receptors is a human donor in good health (CMV status not recorded). Some clones in this sample may be carry-over from other donors' samples. Both conserved end residues are trimmed from each CDR3.

v_call	j_call	cdr3_aa
TRBV18	TRBJ2-1	ASSPLRGTGSGGSYNEQF
TRBV3-1	TRBJ2-3	ASSDISGGGADTQY
TRBV27	TRBJ2-3	ASSSRRGGSRTDTQY
TRBV7-8	TRBJ2-7	ASSPDRVGLREQY
TRBV2	TRBJ1-1	ATTGTANTEAF
TRBV7-6	TRBJ1-1	ASSIEPNTEAF
TRBV7-9	TRBJ1-2	ASSLITGTGSTNYGYT
TRBV19	TRBJ2-7	ASSFQWDSYEQY
TRBV7-2	TRBJ2-3	ASSPSGRASDTQY
TRBV4-3	TRBJ2-1	ASSPGTSGYYNEQF
TRBV28	TRBJ1-1	ASSPQGYTEAF
TRBV4-3	TRBJ1-5	ASSQDLGVNQPQH
TRBV6-8	TRBJ2-1	ASSQTSGGPHEQF
TRBV6-6	TRBJ2-6	ASSYSIGAASGANVLT
TRBV12-3/TRBV12-4	TRBJ2-5	ASTRTSGGWETQY
TRBV7-9	TRBJ2-1	ASSGRTNYNEQF
TRBV19	TRBJ2-1	ASSMAGLKEQF